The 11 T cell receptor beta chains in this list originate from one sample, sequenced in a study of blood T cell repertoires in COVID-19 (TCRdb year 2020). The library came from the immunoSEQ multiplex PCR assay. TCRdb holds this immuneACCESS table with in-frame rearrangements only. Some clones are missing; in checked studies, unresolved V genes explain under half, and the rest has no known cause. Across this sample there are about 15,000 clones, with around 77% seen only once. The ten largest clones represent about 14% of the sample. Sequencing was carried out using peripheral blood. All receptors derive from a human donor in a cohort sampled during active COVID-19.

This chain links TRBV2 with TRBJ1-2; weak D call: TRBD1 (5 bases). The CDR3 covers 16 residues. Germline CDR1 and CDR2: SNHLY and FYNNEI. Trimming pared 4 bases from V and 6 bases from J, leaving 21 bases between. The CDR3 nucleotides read TGTGCCAGCAGTGTTGAATGGGGCAGCCGAACGGATGGCTACACCTTC. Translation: CASSVEWGSRTDGYTF. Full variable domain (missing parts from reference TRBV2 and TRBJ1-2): EPEVTQTPSHQVTQMGQEVILRCVPISNHLYFYWYRQILGQKVEFLVSFYNNEISEKSEIFDDQFSVERPDGSNFTLKIRSTKLEDSAMYFCASSVEWGSRTDGYTFGSGTRLTVV.

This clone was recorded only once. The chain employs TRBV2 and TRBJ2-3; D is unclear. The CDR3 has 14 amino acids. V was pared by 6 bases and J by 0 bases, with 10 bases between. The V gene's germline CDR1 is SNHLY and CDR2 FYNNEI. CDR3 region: CASSPVTSTDTQYF. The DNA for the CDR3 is TGTGCCAGCAGCCCCGTGACTAGCACAGATACGCAGTATTTT.

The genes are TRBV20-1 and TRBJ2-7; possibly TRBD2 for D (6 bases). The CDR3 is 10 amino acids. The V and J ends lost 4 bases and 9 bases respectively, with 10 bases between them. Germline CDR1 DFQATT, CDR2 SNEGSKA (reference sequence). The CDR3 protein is CSANGEAQYF. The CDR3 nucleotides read TGCAGTGCTAATGGGGAGGCGCAGTACTTC.

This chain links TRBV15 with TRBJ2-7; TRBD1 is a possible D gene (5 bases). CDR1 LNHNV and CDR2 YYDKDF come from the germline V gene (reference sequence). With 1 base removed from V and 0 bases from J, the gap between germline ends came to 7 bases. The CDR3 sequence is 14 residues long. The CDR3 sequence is CATSRGGSSYEQYF. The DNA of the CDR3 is TGTGCCACCAGCAGAGGGGGCAGCTCCTACGAGCAGTACTTC.

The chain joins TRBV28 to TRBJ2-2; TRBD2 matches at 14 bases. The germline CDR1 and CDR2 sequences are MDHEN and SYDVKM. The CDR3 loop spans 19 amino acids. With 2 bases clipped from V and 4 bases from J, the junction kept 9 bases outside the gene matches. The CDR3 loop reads CASSLPGLAGGGFTGELFF. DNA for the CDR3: TGTGCCAGCAGTTTACCTGGACTAGCGGGGGGTGGGTTCACCGGGGAGCTGTTTTTT.

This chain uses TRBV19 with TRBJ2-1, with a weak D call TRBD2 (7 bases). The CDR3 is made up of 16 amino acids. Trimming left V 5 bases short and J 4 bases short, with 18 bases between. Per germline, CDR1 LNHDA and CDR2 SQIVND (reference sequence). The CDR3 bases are TGTGCCAGTAGTTCCCAAGCGGGACAAAGTTACAATGAGCAGTTCTTC. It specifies CASSSQAGQSYNEQFF. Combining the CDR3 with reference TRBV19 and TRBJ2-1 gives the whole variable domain DGGITQSPKYLFRKEGQNVTLSCEQNLNHDAMYWYRQDPGQGLRLIYYSQIVNDFQKGDIAEGYSVSREKKESFPLTVTSAQKNPTAFYLCASSSQAGQSYNEQFFGPGTRLTVL.

This CDR3 is CASSSYTSPLHF. CDR3 coding DNA: TGTGCCAGCAGCAGTTACACTTCACCCCTCCACTTT. The chain couples TRBV12-3 or TRBV12-4 to TRBJ1-6; no definite D call. This CDR3 has 12 residues. Trimming stripped 6 bases from V and 9 bases from J, with 9 bases between.

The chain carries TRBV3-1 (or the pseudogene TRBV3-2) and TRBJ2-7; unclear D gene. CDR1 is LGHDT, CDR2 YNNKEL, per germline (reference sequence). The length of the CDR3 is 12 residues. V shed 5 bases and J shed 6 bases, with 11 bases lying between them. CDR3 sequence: CASSSRAGEQYF. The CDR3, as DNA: TGTGCCAGCAGCTCACGAGCCGGCGAGCAGTACTTC.

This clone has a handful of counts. The CDR3 sequence: CASSPYDSFYTEAFF. CDR3 coding DNA: TGTGCCAGCTCACCATATGACAGCTTTTACACTGAAGCTTTCTTT. This chain joins TRBV18 and TRBJ1-1; D is possibly TRBD1 (5 bases). This CDR3 has 15 residues. Trimming removed 2 bases from V and 3 bases from J, with 13 bases in between. Germline V gene data show CDR1 as KGHSH and CDR2 as LQKENI. Together with reference TRBV18 and TRBJ1-1, the CDR3 gives the full variable domain: NAGVMQNPRHLVRRRGQEARLRCSPMKGHSHVYWYRQLPEEGLKFMVYLQKENIIDESGMPKERFSAEFPKEGPSILRIQQVVRGDSAAYFCASSPYDSFYTEAFFGQGTRLTVV.

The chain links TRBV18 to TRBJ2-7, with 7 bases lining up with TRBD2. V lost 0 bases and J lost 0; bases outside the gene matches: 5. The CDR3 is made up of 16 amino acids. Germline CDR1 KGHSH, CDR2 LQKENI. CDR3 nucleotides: TGTGCCAGCTCACCACCACGGGGGGAGAGCTCCTACGAGCAGTACTTC. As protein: CASSPPRGESSYEQYF. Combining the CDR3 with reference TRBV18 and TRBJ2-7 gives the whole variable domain NAGVMQNPRHLVRRRGQEARLRCSPMKGHSHVYWYRQLPEEGLKFMVYLQKENIIDESGMPKERFSAEFPKEGPSILRIQQVVRGDSAAYFCASSPPRGESSYEQYFGPGTRLTVT.

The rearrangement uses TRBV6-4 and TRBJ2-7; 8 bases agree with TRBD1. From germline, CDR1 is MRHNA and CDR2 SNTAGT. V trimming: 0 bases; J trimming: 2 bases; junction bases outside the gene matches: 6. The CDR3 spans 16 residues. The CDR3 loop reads CASSDSIGDRTYEQYF. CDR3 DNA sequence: TGTGCCAGCAGTGACTCGATTGGGGACAGGACCTACGAGCAGTACTTC.